Described below is a single TCR beta chain sequence and its context. Its antigen is not identified. The CDR3 extends over 13 amino acids. Germline V gives CDR1 MRHNA, CDR2 SNTAGT. Trimming cost V 6 bases and J 4 bases, with 12 bases left between them. Libraries were prepared by immunoSEQ multiplex PCR; TCRdb keeps only in-frame clonotypes and omits some of them. The repertoire has some 80,000 clones, approximately 89% of them found once; the top ten carry 0.77%. These data come from a study of a mutant IDH1 vaccine in newly diagnosed glioma. Noted time point: week 23, last vaccination. Topical imiquimod accompanied each vaccine dose, which consisted of 300 ug of mutant IDH1 20-mer peptide. Each of the donors came in with new WHO grade 3 or 4 astrocytomas that were IDH1-mutant and ATRX-lost. Overall study findings and caveats: Pseudoprogression appeared independent of alterations in top peripheral clonotypes. There were vaccine-induced immune responses in more than 85% of the patients.

The origin of this receptor is a woman aged 45-65 years with glioma. The specimen was PBMCs, collected from a glioma patient whose treatment included an IDH1 peptide vaccine. This chain connects TRBV6-4 to TRBJ1-2; D is uncertain. In DNA form, the CDR3 reads TGTGCCAGCAGCGCTGGGCCCTCCTATGGCTACACCTTC. Residues: CASSAGPSYGYTF.